Below are 17 T cell receptor beta chains sequenced from a single sample in a study of early T cells in non-severe SARS-CoV-2 infection listed by TCRdb under 2021. Library preparation employed 5' RACE. Sequencing took place on a NextSeq 500. The public reads were quality trimmed at Q25 with fastp and then assembled into clones with MiXCR by TCRdb, keeping productive beta chains. When rows share a CDR3 protein, they turn into one entry using the most common DNA and genes. For this sample there are under 85,000 distinct CDR3 sequences; approximately 10% appear just once. The ten largest make up 5% to 7% of the sample. This sample comprised whole blood, obtained at baseline. The receptor source for this set is an adult who was a healthcare worker with PCR-confirmed SARS-CoV-2 infection or an uninfected control (not recorded which).

The CDR3 nucleotides read TGTGCCAGCAGTCCCGCGACAGGGAACTATGGCTACACCTTC. This encodes CASSPATGNYGYTF. The chain combines TRBV28 with TRBJ1-2; 7 bases are shared with TRBD1. Germline V lookup: CDR1 MDHEN, CDR2 SYDVKM. The CDR3 covers 14 residues. V was pared by 5 bases and J by 2 bases, with 5 bases of the junction left unmatched.

In this sample, this clonotype turned up many times. The rearrangement uses TRBV6-4 and TRBJ1-2; D gene uncertain. The CDR3 covers 13 residues. Germline loops: CDR1 MRHNA, CDR2 SNTAGT. Trimming left V 7 bases short and J 2 bases short, with 11 bases between. Here the CDR3 reads CASNLSHNYGYTF. The CDR3 coding sequence is TGTGCCAGCAATCTCAGTCACAACTATGGCTACACCTTC.

The V and J genes are TRBV4-1 and TRBJ2-7, with 8 bases aligning to TRBD2. The germline V gene encodes CDR1 MGHRA and CDR2 YSYEKL. The CDR3 sequence is 17 residues long. V trimming: 1 base; J trimming: 2 bases; junction bases outside the gene matches: 10. In DNA form, the CDR3 reads TGCGCCAGCAGCCAAGCCTGGAGAGGAGCGGGGGCCTACGAGCAGTACTTC. Amino acid sequence: CASSQAWRGAGAYEQYF.

This sequence joins TRBV11-2 and TRBJ2-1; TRBD2 aligns across 8 bases. This CDR3 has 17 amino acids. The V gene end was trimmed by 1 base and the J gene end by 6 bases; junction bases not matched to a gene: 11. The germline CDR1 and CDR2 sequences are SGHAT and FQNNGV. CDR3 coding DNA: TGTGCCAGCAGCTTAGGTGGTATTAGCGGGATAACCAATGAGCAGTTCTTC. This translates into CASSLGGISGITNEQFF.

V is TRBV20-1 and J is TRBJ2-1; 9 positions match TRBD1. In germline, CDR1 is DFQATT, CDR2 SNEGSKA (reference sequence). J was trimmed by 8 bases and V by 0 bases; bases with no gene match: 8. The CDR3 has 15 amino acids. CDR3 sequence reads: CSARDRRTGDDEQFF. In DNA form, the CDR3 reads TGCAGTGCTAGAGATCGGAGGACAGGGGACGATGAGCAGTTCTTC.

A few counts support this clonotype. V usage is TRBV10-3 and J usage is TRBJ2-2; perhaps TRBD2 as D (5 bases). This CDR3 spans 15 amino acids. Trimming stripped 6 bases from V and 5 bases from J, with 16 bases between. Germline-derived CDR1 and CDR2 are ENHRY and SYGVKD. The DNA for the CDR3 is TGTGCCATCAGCTTCGGGGAACTTGGGACCGGGGAGCTGTTTTTT. Its protein product is CAISFGELGTGELFF.

The chain joins TRBV12-3 or TRBV12-4 to TRBJ2-5; a weak D match, TRBD2 (6 bases). The CDR3 extends over 13 amino acids. V lost 4 bases, J lost 2 bases, and 8 bases lay in between. CDR3 amino acids: CASSSGGQETQYF. Written as DNA, the CDR3 is TGTGCCAGCAGTTCCGGGGGTCAAGAGACCCAGTACTTC.

The chain combines TRBV11-1 with TRBJ2-7; D gene unclear. The V gene lost 3 bases and the J gene lost 0 bases, with 3 bases spanning the gap. Germline V CDR1 and CDR2: SGHAT, FQDESV (reference sequence). This CDR3 is built from 12 residues. The CDR3 reads CASSFSSYEQYF. The CDR3 region has the DNA TGTGCCAGCAGCTTCAGCTCCTACGAGCAGTACTTC.

The chain uses TRBV5-1 and TRBJ2-3; possibly TRBD1 for D (6 bases). The CDR3 runs to 13 residues. Germline CDR1 SGHRS, CDR2 YFSETQ. V shed 2 bases and J shed 4 bases, with 8 bases lying between them. CDR3 coding DNA: TGCGCCAGCAGCTTCACAGGGTCAGATACGCAGTATTTT. Translated, it gives CASSFTGSDTQYF.

A few counts support this clonotype. The V call is TRBV11-2, the J call TRBJ1-1; D perhaps matches TRBD1 (6 bases). V lost 1 base and J lost 6, with 12 bases in between. The V gene's germline CDR1 is SGHAT and CDR2 FQNNGV. This CDR3 spans 14 amino acids. The CDR3 sequence is CASSLVWGAPEAFF. The CDR3 bases are TGTGCCAGCAGCTTAGTTTGGGGGGCCCCTGAAGCTTTCTTT.

This chain uses TRBV5-1 with TRBJ2-7; D might be TRBD1 (6 bases). V was shortened by 0 bases and J by 6 bases, with 10 bases between the two germline ends. Germline CDR1 SGHRS, CDR2 YFSETQ. The CDR3 has 13 amino acids. The CDR3 loop reads CASSLVSRGEQYF. As DNA, the CDR3 is TGCGCCAGCAGCTTGGTGTCCAGGGGCGAGCAGTACTTC.

This clonotype was observed a handful of times. The chain joins TRBV12-3 or TRBV12-4 to TRBJ2-7, with 9 bases identical to TRBD1. Losses at the gene ends were 3 bases for V and 3 bases for J; bases not matched to a gene: 3. The length of the CDR3 is 14 residues. The CDR3 sequence: CASSLSGQGYEQYF. CDR3 DNA: TGTGCCAGCAGTTTGTCGGGACAGGGCTACGAGCAGTACTTC.

The table lists this clonotype with many counts. V usage is TRBV6-2 or TRBV6-3 and J usage is TRBJ1-2; no definite D call. The V gene's germline CDR1 is MNHEY and CDR2 SVGEGT. The germline V and J ends were trimmed by 5 bases and 8 bases, with 12 bases remaining between them. The CDR3 totals 12 residues. In nucleotides, the CDR3 is TGTGCCAGCAGTCCCTCCTTTCGGGGCTACACCTTC. It encodes CASSPSFRGYTF.

This clonotype has more than one count but fewer than ten. V gene TRBV20-1 combines with J gene TRBJ2-7; 8 nucleotides align to TRBD1. This CDR3 is 13 amino acids long. V shed 5 bases and J 4 bases; nucleotides not matched to a gene: 7. Germline values: CDR1 DFQATT, CDR2 SNEGSKA (reference sequence). CDR3 region: CSAVTGVAYEQYF. CDR3 DNA: TGCAGTGCTGTGACAGGGGTGGCTTACGAGCAGTACTTC.

V usage is TRBV20-1 and J usage is TRBJ2-5; D perhaps matches TRBD1 (8 bases). This CDR3 spans 13 amino acids. The germline CDR1 and CDR2 sequences are DFQATT and SNEGSKA (reference sequence). The V and J ends lost 5 bases and 5 bases respectively, with 15 bases between them. The CDR3: CSAEDREGETQYF. As DNA, the CDR3 is TGCAGTGCTGAGGACAGGGAGGGGGAGACCCAGTACTTC.

In its sample, this clonotype was seen a few times. The chain recombines TRBV5-6 with TRBJ2-1; D unresolved. Germline values: CDR1 SGHDT, CDR2 YYEEEE. The CDR3 runs 16 residues. Trimming removed 0 bases at V and 4 bases at J, with 14 bases between. This CDR3 reads CASSLAMDGRYNEQFF. The CDR3 coding sequence is TGTGCCAGCAGCTTGGCCATGGACGGAAGATACAATGAGCAGTTCTTC. The entire variable domain, with the rest obtained from reference TRBV5-6 and TRBJ2-1, is as follows: DAGVTQSPTHLIKTRGQQVTLRCSPKSGHDTVSWYQQALGQGPQFIFQYYEEEERQRGNFPDRFSGHQFPNYSSELNVNALLLGDSALYLCASSLAMDGRYNEQFFGPGTRLTVL.

This clonotype was seen repeatedly, ten times or more. The chain recombines TRBV7-8 with TRBJ2-1; 7 bases line up with TRBD1. The CDR3 is made up of 15 amino acids. From germline, CDR1 is SGHVS and CDR2 FQNEAQ. The trim removed 3 bases at V and 6 bases at J, leaving 8 bases unmatched. The CDR3 coding sequence is TGTGCCAGCAGCTTTCGACAGGGACCGTCCAATGAGCAGTTCTTC. It is translated as CASSFRQGPSNEQFF.